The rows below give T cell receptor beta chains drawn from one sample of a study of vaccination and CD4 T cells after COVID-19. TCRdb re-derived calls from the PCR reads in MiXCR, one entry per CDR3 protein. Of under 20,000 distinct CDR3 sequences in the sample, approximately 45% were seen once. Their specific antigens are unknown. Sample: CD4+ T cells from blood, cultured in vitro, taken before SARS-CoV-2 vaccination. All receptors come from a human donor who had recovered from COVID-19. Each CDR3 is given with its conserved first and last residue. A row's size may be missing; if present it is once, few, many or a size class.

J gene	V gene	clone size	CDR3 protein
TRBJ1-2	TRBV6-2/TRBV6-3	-	CASSSLGQGVSYGYTF
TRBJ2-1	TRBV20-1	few	CSARGGQSSYNEQFF
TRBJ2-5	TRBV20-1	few	CSARYSSGSKETQYF
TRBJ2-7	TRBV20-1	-	CSASSTGTSGSPYEQYF
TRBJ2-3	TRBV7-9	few	CASSPKGTHTDTQYF
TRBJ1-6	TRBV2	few	CASSETGPYNSPLHF
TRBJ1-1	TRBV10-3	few	CATVPFWSTNTEAFF
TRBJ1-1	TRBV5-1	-	CASSFHRGSTEAFF
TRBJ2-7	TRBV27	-	CASSLRQGAYEQYF
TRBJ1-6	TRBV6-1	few	CASRDRGIDSPLHF
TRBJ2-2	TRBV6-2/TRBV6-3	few	CASSRGQVTNTGELFF
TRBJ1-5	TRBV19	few	CASSMSNQPQHF
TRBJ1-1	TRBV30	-	CAWSAAFGYTEAFF
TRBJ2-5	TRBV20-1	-	CSARDLRDPQETQYF
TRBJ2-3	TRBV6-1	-	CASSEMAGTRLDTQYF
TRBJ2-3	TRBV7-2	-	CASSLVTGTGTDTQYF
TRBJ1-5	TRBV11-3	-	CASSSVLENQPQHF
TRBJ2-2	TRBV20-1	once	CSAPKPPGDGTGELFF
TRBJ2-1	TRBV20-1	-	CSARDHSTRWDSYNEQFF
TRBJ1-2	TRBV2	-	CASSVGRGDGYTF
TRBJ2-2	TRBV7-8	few	CASSLGSLAATGELFF
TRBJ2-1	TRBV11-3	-	CASSSLRAGGYNEQFF
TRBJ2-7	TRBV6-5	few	CASSYSETSGVEQYF
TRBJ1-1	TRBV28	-	CASSPPMGADTEAFF
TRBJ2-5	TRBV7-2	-	CASEQSSETQYF
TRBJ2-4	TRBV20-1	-	CSAPKEAKNIQYF
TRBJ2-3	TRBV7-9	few	CASSLASDTQYF
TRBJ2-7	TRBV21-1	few	CASSQSSYEQYF
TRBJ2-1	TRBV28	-	CASSLVGQSFKDEQFF
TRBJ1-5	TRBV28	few	CASRTPPSTAQGRNQPQHF
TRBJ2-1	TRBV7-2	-	CASSLAGLADEQFF
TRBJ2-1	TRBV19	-	CASHADRGNEQFF
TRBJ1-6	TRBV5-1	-	CASSSSGSNNSPLHF
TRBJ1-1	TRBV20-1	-	CSASKSRSGTEAFF
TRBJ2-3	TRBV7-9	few	CASSSRGQSDTQYF
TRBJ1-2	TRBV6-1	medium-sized	CASSDRDRAGYTF
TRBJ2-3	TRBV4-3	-	CASSRLAGLADTQYF
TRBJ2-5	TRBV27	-	CASSLRGEETQYF
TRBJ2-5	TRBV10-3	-	CAIRAGTAGQETQYF
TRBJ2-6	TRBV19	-	CASSADTGANVLTF
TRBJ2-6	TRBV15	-	CATSRHVSSGANVLTF
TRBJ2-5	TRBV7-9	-	CASRREQGWPADQETQYF
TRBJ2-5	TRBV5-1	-	CASSLLETQYF
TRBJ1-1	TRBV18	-	CASSPPIGSNTEAFF
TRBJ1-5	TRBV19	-	CASSRTIGQPQHF
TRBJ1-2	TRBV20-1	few	CSAILSTGTYGYTF
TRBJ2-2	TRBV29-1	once	CGVRQGADTGELFF